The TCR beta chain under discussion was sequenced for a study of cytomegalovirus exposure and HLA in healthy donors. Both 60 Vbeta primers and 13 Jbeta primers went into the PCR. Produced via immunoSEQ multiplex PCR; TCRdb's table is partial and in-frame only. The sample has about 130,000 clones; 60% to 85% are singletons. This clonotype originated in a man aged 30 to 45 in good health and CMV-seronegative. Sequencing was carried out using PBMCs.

In DNA form, the CDR3 reads TGTGCCAGCACCGACAGGAGCTCCTACGAGCAGTACTTC. Protein sequence: CASTDRSSYEQYF. V usage is TRBV28 and J usage is TRBJ2-7; TRBD1 is a possible D gene (6 bases). CDR1 and CDR2 (germline): MDHEN, SYDVKM. This CDR3 region has 13 residues. V lost 7 bases and J 0 bases, leaving 10 bases between the germline ends. Drawing the rest from reference TRBV28 and TRBJ2-7, the complete variable domain is DVKVTQSSRYLVKRTGEKVFLECVQDMDHENMFWYRQDPGLGLRLIYFSYDVKMKEKGDIPEGYSVSREKKERFSLILESASTNQTSMYLCASTDRSSYEQYFGPGTRLTVT.